This T cell receptor (beta chain) was identified during a study of T cell responses to AZD1222 COVID-19 vaccine. The CDR3 runs 14 residues. Germline V CDR1 and CDR2: KGHDR, SFDVKD. Trimming shortened V by 4 bases and J by 8 bases, and 14 bases separated the two germline ends. The study, taken as a whole, reports: Nearly half of spike-specific TCRs reportedly target variant regions that are unmutated in the B.1.351 and B.1.1.7 variants.

In its sample, this clone was seen a few times. Its antigen is unknown. Produced via immunoSEQ multiplex PCR; TCRdb's table is partial and in-frame only. This table has 95,000 to 100,000 clones, around 84% appearing once. The chain links TRBV24-1 to TRBJ2-1; perhaps D is TRBD1 or TRBD2 (5 bases each). This sample comprised peripheral blood, obtained on day 0 of AZD1222 vaccination. The clonotype comes from an adult in good health. The CDR3 DNA is TGTGCCACCAGTGACACCGGGACGGTTGATGAGCAGTTCTTC. Protein sequence: CATSDTGTVDEQFF.